Included here is one T cell receptor (beta chain) sequence, with context. What it recognizes is unknown. The limits of the CDR3 on the DNA are not certain, so only TCRdb's listed CDR3 is given. PCR amplification relied on 60 Vbeta primers (plus 13 Jbeta primers). The table came from immunoSEQ multiplex PCR; TCRdb's copy has only in-frame clones and leaves some out. This sample has 150,000 to 200,000 clones; about three quarters occur once, and the top ten carry 3% to 3.5%. This entry belongs to a study of cytomegalovirus exposure and HLA in healthy donors. Germline CDR1 reads LGHNA; CDR2 reads YSLEER. The CDR3 is 18 amino acids long, termini counted. Overall study results and limits: About 87% or about 30% of the time was how often most TCR beta V segments were productive, according to an earlier analysis. A link between a missense DCLRE1C variant and TCR beta V- and J-gene trimming emerged from a later analysis.

Sequenced: PBMCs. The chain carries TRBV4-3 and TRBJ2-1; the table's D gene call, TRBD2, was not cross checked with the DNA. The clonotype was recovered from a female donor in good health and CMV-seronegative. The CDR3 loop is CASSQDLDEQFFGNEQFF.